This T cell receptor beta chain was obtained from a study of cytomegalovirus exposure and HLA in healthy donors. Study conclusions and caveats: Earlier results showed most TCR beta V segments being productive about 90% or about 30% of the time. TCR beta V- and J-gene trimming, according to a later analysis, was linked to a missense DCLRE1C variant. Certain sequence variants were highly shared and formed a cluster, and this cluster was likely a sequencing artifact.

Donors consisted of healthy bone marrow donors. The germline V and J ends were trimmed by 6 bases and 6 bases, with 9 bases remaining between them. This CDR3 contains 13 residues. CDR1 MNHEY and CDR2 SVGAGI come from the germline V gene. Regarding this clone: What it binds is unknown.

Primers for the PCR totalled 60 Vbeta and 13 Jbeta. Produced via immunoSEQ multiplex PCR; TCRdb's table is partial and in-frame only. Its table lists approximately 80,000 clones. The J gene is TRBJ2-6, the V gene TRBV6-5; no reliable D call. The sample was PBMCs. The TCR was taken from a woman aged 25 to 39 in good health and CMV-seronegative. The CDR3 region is CASSAAKANVLTF. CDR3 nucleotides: TGTGCCAGCAGCGCGGCAAAGGCCAACGTCCTGACTTTC.